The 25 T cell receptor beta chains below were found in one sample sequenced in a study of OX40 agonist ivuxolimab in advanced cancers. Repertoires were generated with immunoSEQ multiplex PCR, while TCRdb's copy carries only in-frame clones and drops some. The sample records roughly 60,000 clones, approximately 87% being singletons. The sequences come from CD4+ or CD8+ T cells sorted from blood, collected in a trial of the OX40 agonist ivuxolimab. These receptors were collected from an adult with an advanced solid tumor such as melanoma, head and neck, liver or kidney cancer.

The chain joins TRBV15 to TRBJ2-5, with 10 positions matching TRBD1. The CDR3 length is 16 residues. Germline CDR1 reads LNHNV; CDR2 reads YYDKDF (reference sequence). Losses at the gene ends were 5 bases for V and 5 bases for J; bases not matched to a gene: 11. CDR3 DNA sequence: TGTGCCACCAGCGGAGGGACAGGGGCCAGGGGGGAGACCCAGTACTTC. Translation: CATSGGTGARGETQYF.

This chain's CDR3 is CSAGLSGTGKRPFF. CDR3 nucleotide sequence: TGCAGCGCTGGCCTATCCGGGACAGGGAAACGTCCTTTCTTT. This chain joins TRBV29-1 and TRBJ1-1, with 9 bases identical to TRBD1. The CDR3 runs 14 residues. Germline lookup yields CDR1 SQVTM and CDR2 ANQGSEA. V lost 7 bases, J lost 12 bases, and 18 bases stayed unmatched.

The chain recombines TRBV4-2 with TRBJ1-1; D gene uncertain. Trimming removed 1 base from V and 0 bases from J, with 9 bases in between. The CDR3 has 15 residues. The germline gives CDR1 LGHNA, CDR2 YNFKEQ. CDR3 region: CASSQADGMNTEAFF. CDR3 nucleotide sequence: TGTGCCAGCAGCCAAGCGGACGGAATGAACACTGAAGCTTTCTTT.

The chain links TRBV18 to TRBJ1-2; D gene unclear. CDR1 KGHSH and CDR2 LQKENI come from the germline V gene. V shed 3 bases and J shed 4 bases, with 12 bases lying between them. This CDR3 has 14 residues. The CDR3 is CASSPELGFYGYTF. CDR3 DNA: TGTGCCAGCTCACCGGAACTGGGCTTCTATGGCTACACCTTC.

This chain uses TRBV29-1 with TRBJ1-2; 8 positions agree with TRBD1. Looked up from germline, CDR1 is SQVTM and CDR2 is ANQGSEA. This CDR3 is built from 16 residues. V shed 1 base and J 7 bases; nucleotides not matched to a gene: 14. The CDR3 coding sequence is TGCAGCGTTGAAGGTCCCACCGGACAGGGCTCATTTGGCTACACCTTC. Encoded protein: CSVEGPTGQGSFGYTF.

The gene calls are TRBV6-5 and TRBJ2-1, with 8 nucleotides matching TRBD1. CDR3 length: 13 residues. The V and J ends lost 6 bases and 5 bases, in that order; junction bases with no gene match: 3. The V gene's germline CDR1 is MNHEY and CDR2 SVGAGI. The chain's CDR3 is CASRLQGDNEQFF. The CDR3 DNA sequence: TGTGCCAGCAGACTACAGGGGGACAATGAGCAGTTCTTC.

The CDR3 protein is CATSGGDLATQYF. The DNA of the CDR3 is TGTGCCACCTCAGGGGGGGATCTTGCGACCCAGTACTTC. The J gene is TRBJ2-5, the V gene TRBV7-9, with D tentatively TRBD1 or TRBD2 (7 bases each). Per germline, CDR1 SEHNR and CDR2 FQNEAQ (reference sequence). Trimming took 10 bases from V and 7 from J, leaving 19 bases between them. The CDR3 consists of 13 residues.

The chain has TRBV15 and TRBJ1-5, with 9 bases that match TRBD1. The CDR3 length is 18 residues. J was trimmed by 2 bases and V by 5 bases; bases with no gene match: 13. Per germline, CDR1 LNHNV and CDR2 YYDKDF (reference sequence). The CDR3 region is CATSGGQGRNWGNQPQHF. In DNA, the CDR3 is TGTGCCACCAGCGGGGGACAGGGCCGAAACTGGGGCAATCAGCCCCAGCATTTT.

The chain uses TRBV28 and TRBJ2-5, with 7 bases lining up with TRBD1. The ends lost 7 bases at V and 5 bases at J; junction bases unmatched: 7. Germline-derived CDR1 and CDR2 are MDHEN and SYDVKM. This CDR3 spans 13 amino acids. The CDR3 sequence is CASTGQDLETQYF. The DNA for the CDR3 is TGTGCCAGCACCGGACAGGACTTGGAGACCCAGTACTTC.

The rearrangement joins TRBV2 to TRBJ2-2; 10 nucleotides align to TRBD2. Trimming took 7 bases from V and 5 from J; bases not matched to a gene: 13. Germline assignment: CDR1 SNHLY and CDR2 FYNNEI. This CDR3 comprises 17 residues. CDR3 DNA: TGTGCCAGCACCCTGACTAGCGGGCCCGGCGGGACCGGGGAGCTGTTTTTT. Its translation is CASTLTSGPGGTGELFF. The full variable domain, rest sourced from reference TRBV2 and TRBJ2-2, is EPEVTQTPSHQVTQMGQEVILRCVPISNHLYFYWYRQILGQKVEFLVSFYNNEISEKSEIFDDQFSVERPDGSNFTLKIRSTKLEDSAMYFCASTLTSGPGGTGELFFGEGSRLTVL.

In DNA form, the CDR3 reads TGTGCCAGCTCACCACCTGGGACCCAACAACGGCAAGAGACCCAGTACTTC. As protein: CASSPPGTQQRQETQYF. J is TRBJ2-5 and V is TRBV18, with D perhaps being TRBD1 or TRBD2 (5 bases each). In germline, CDR1 is KGHSH, CDR2 LQKENI. The CDR3 runs to 17 residues. V was cut by 0 bases and J by 2 bases, with 16 bases left in between.

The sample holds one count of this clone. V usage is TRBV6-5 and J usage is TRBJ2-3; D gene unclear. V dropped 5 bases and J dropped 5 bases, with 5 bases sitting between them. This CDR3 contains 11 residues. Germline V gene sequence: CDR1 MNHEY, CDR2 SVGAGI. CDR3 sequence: CASSQLDTQYF. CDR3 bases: TGTGCCAGCAGTCAGCTAGATACGCAGTATTTT.

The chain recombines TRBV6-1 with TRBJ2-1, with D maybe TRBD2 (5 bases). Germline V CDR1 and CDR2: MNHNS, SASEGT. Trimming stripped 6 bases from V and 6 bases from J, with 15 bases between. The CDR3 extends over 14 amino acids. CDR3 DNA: TGTGCCAGCAGCCTAGCTAACTCGGGCAATGAGCAGTTCTTC. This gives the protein CASSLANSGNEQFF.

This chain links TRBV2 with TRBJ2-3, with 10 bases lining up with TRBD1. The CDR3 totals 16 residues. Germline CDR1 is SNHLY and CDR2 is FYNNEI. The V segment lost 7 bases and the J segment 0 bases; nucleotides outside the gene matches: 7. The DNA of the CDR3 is TGTGCCAGCACCCAAAGGACAGGGGGTAGCACAGATACGCAGTATTTT. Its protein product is CASTQRTGGSTDTQYF.

This CDR3 reads CASSEDRDTSTDTQYF. CDR3 coding DNA: TGTGCCAGCAGTGAAGACCGGGACACTAGCACAGATACGCAGTATTTT. The gene calls are TRBV2 and TRBJ2-3; possible D gene TRBD1, 6 bases. Trimming took off 1 base at V and 0 bases at J, with 11 bases between the two ends. Germline CDR1 SNHLY, CDR2 FYNNEI. The CDR3 contains 16 residues.

The CDR3 loop reads CASSYSAPGNTEAFF. CDR3 nucleotide sequence: TGTGCCAGCAGTTACTCGGCCCCCGGGAACACTGAAGCTTTCTTT. This chain connects TRBV6-6 to TRBJ1-1; D ambiguous. V was cut by 0 bases and J by 1 base, with 9 bases left in between. The CDR3 covers 15 residues. CDR1 MNHNY and CDR2 SVGAGI come from the germline V gene (reference sequence).

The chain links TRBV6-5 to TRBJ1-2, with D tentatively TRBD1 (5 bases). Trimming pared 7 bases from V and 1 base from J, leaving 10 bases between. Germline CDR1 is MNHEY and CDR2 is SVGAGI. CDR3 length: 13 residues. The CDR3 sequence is CASTTGRNYGYTF. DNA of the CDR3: TGTGCCAGCACCACGGGGCGTAACTATGGCTACACCTTC.

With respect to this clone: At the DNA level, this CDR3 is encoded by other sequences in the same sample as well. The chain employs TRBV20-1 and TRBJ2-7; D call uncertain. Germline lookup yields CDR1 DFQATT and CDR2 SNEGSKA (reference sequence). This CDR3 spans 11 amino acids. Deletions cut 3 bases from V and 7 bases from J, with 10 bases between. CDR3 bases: TGCAGTGCTAGTGCCTCTAGAGAGCAGTACTTC. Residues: CSASASREQYF.

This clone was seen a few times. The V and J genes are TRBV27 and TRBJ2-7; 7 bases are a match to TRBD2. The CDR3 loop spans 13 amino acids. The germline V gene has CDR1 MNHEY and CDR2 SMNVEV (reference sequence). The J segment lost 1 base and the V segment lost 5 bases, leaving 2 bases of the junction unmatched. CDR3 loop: CASSMRESYEQYF. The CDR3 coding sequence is TGTGCCAGCAGTATGCGGGAGTCCTACGAGCAGTACTTC.

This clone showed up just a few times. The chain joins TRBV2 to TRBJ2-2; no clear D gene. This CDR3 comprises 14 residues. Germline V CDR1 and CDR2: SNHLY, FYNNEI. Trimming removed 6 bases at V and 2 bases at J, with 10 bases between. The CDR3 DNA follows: TGTGCCAGCAGCTCGGGTCTCAACACCGGGGAGCTGTTTTTT. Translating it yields CASSSGLNTGELFF.

CDR3 amino acids: CASSLGTGEKLFF. The CDR3 DNA reads TGTGCCAGCAGCTTAGGGACAGGAGAAAAACTGTTTTTT. The V gene is TRBV7-2, the J gene TRBJ1-4, with TRBD1 identical over 7 bases. Losses at the gene ends were 1 base for V and 8 bases for J; bases not matched to a gene: 1. Germline CDR1 and CDR2: SGHTA and FQGNSA. The CDR3 contains 13 residues.

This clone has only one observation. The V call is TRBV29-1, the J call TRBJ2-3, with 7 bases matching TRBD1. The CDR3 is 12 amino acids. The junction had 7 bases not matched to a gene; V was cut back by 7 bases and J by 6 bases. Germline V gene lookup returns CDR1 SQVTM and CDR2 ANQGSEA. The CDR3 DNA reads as TGCAGCGGGGATCTACAGGGGGATACGCAGTATTTT. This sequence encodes CSGDLQGDTQYF.

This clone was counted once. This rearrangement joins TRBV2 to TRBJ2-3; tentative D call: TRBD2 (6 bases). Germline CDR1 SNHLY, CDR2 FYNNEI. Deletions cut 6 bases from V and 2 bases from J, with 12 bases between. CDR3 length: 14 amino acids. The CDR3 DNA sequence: TGTGCCAGCAGGGTCGGGAGCTCCACAGATACGCAGTATTTT. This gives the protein CASRVGSSTDTQYF.

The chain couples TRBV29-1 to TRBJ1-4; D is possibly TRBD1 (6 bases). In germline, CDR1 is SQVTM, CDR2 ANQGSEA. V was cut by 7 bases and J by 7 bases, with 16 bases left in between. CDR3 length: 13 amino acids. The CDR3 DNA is TGCAGCGCCACGGAACAGGGTTCTGAAAAACTGTTTTTT. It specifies CSATEQGSEKLFF.

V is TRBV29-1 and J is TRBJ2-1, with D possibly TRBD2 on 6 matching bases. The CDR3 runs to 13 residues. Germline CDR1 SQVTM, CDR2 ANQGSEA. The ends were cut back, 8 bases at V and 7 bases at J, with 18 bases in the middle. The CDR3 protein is CSRLGGSRNEQFF. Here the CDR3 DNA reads TGCAGCCGCTTGGGAGGCTCACGGAATGAGCAGTTCTTC.